Below, 21 T cell receptor beta chains from the same sample are listed, as sequenced in a study of blood T cells in healthy people across ages. With a J-beta primer mix and a sample-barcoded 5' primer, a second PCR ran roughly 6 to 11 cycles. TCRdb reprocessed the 5' RACE reads with MiXCR, giving one entry per CDR3 protein. The data contain about a million distinct CDR3 sequences, around two fifths of them seen just once; the ten biggest clones take up around 13%. The sample was blood. The receptors were gathered from a man younger than 35 in good health.

This clonotype was seen a few times. The chain is built from TRBV4-2 and TRBJ2-7; D might be TRBD2 (5 bases). Germline CDR1 is LGHNA and CDR2 is YNFKEQ. Trimming shortened V by 0 bases and J by 6 bases, and 18 bases separated the two germline ends. This CDR3 spans 16 amino acids. CDR3 region: CASSQDYSASYSEQYF. In nucleotides, the CDR3 is TGTGCCAGCAGCCAAGATTACTCGGCTAGCTACTCCGAGCAGTACTTC.

This clonotype was seen a few times. This chain links TRBV18 with TRBJ1-2; TRBD1 is a possible D gene (6 bases). Germline values: CDR1 KGHSH, CDR2 LQKENI. The CDR3 sequence is 12 residues long. V was pared by 10 bases and J by 6 bases, with 15 bases between. The CDR3 region is CATSDRRDGYTF. CDR3 DNA sequence: TGTGCCACCAGTGACAGGCGGGATGGCTACACCTTC.

This clonotype was picked up a small number of times. The chain joins TRBV30 to TRBJ2-1, with no clear D. The ends were cut back, 3 bases at V and 2 bases at J, with 5 bases in the middle. Germline-derived CDR1 and CDR2 are GTSNPN and SVGIG (reference sequence). The CDR3 contains 12 residues. CDR3: CAWRVTYNEQFF. DNA of the CDR3: TGTGCCTGGAGGGTTACCTACAATGAGCAGTTCTTC.

The chain employs TRBV12-3 or TRBV12-4 and TRBJ1-2; D perhaps matches TRBD1 (5 bases). The CDR3 is 15 amino acids. V was shortened by 5 bases and J by 4 bases, with 17 bases between the two germline ends. The CDR3 here is CASSPRRDFAYGYTF. CDR3 sequence (DNA): TGTGCCAGCAGTCCCCGCCGGGACTTCGCCTATGGCTACACCTTC.

The genes are TRBV20-1 and TRBJ2-2; 7 bases align to TRBD2. The germline CDR1 and CDR2 sequences are DFQATT and SNEGSKA (reference sequence). V lost 3 bases and J lost 4; bases outside the gene matches: 5. The CDR3 is 14 residues long. CDR3 nucleotides: TGCAGTGCTAGCGCGGGGGACGTCACCGGGGAGCTGTTTTTT. Amino acids: CSASAGDVTGELFF.

The chain joins TRBV20-1 to TRBJ1-1; D is unclear. CDR3 length equals 12 residues. V shed 2 bases and J shed 4 bases, with 8 bases lying between them. Germline CDR1 DFQATT, CDR2 SNEGSKA (reference sequence). Written as DNA, the CDR3 is TGCAGTGCTAGACCGGGAGGCACTGAAGCTTTCTTT. Residues: CSARPGGTEAFF.

This clonotype was detected a few times. The chain couples TRBV6-5 to TRBJ1-2, with D maybe TRBD1 (5 bases). Germline V gene sequence: CDR1 MNHEY, CDR2 SVGAGI. Deletions cut 6 bases from V and 6 bases from J, with 17 bases between. This CDR3 is 14 amino acids long. Written as DNA, the CDR3 is TGTGCCAGCAGCCAACAGGTCCCTCTGGATGGCTACACCTTC. Amino acid sequence: CASSQQVPLDGYTF.

Ten or more counts support this clonotype. The gene calls are TRBV7-2 and TRBJ1-1; tentative D call: TRBD1 (5 bases). Germline V CDR1 and CDR2: SGHTA, FQGNSA. The V end was cut by 4 bases, the J end by 4 bases, with 13 bases between. The CDR3 is 14 amino acids. The DNA of the CDR3 is TGTGCCAGCAGCTCCCGGCAGGGCGGCACTGAAGCTTTCTTT. Residues: CASSSRQGGTEAFF.

The chain couples TRBV10-3 to TRBJ1-2; 9 bases line up with TRBD1. J lost 6 bases, V lost 2 bases, and 10 bases had no gene match. The CDR3 is 16 residues long. Germline V gene sequence: CDR1 ENHRY, CDR2 SYGVKD. The DNA for the CDR3 is TGTGCCATCAGTGAGCCTCAACAGGGGGCGAGCAATGGCTACACCTTC. This translates into CAISEPQQGASNGYTF.

This clonotype has only a few counts. The V gene is TRBV6-1, the J gene TRBJ2-1; D is unresolved. The CDR3 is 17 amino acids. V was cut by 6 bases and J by 5 bases, with 23 bases left in between. The germline CDR1 and CDR2 sequences are MNHNS and SASEGT. The CDR3 sequence: CASRVGLGGLSNNEQFF. Here the CDR3 DNA reads TGTGCCAGCAGAGTCGGCCTCGGCGGCCTCTCGAACAATGAGCAGTTCTTC.

Notes on this clonotype: Germline and junction disagree at one end, which may indicate a read error. The genes are TRBV29-1 and TRBJ1-2; D uncertain. From germline, CDR1 is SQVTM and CDR2 ANQGSEA. CDR3 length: 11 amino acids. Here the CDR3 reads CSVNDEGGCTF. The CDR3 bases are TGCAGCGTGAACGACGAGGGAGGCTGCACCTTC.

This clonotype was recorded many times. The genes are TRBV7-2 and TRBJ2-3, with a tentative D call TRBD2 (6 bases). CDR1 and CDR2 from the germline V gene are SGHTA and FQGNSA. The V end lost 4 bases, the J end lost 4 bases, and 18 bases lay between the germline ends. This CDR3 contains 16 residues. This chain's CDR3 is CASSSPESGRPDTQYF. The CDR3 DNA sequence: TGTGCCAGCAGCTCCCCCGAAAGTGGGAGGCCAGATACGCAGTATTTT.

The rearrangement joins TRBV20-1 to TRBJ2-3; 7 bases agree with TRBD2. This CDR3 is built from 13 residues. The J segment lost 3 bases and the V segment lost 6 bases, leaving 6 bases of the junction unmatched. Per germline, CDR1 DFQATT and CDR2 SNEGSKA (reference sequence). The CDR3 loop is CSAMGTNTDTQYF. The CDR3, as DNA: TGCAGTGCCATGGGGACTAATACAGATACGCAGTATTTT.

As concerns this clonotype: This may come from a read error, since a much larger clone is one base off. DNA for the CDR3: TGTGCCAGCTCTAGATCGACAGGGGTCAATGAGCAGTACTTC. Amino acid sequence: CASSRSTGVNEQYF. The V call is TRBV7-8, the J call TRBJ2-5; 8 nucleotides match TRBD1. The CDR3 has 14 amino acids. CDR1 is SGHVS, CDR2 FQNEAQ, per germline. V was clipped by 8 bases and J by 11 bases; unmatched bases: 16.

The chain recombines TRBV10-3 with TRBJ2-5; 11 nucleotides align to TRBD1. The closer fit of TRBJ2-7 to the DNA end suggests the J call may be wrong. CDR1 and CDR2 (germline): ENHRY, SYGVKD. This CDR3 has 15 residues. CDR3 bases: TGTGCCATCAGTGAGTCGGACAGGGGGCTGAGCGAGCAGTACTTC. This translates into CAISESDRGLSEQYF.

The genes are TRBV7-9 and TRBJ1-4; no clear D gene. Per germline, CDR1 SEHNR and CDR2 FQNEAQ (reference sequence). The CDR3 runs 16 residues. Trimming removed 4 bases at V and 3 bases at J, with 15 bases between. CDR3 DNA: TGTGCCAGCAGCTCACCTCGTGTGGCGGCTAATGAAAAACTGTTTTTT. Translation gives CASSSPRVAANEKLFF.

This clonotype was picked up a small number of times. The V and J genes are TRBV4-1 and TRBJ1-2; D may be TRBD1 (6 bases). Trimming took off 3 bases at V and 1 base at J, with 15 bases between the two ends. The CDR3 consists of 16 residues. The V gene's germline CDR1 is MGHRA and CDR2 YSYEKL. The CDR3 sequence: CASSQETGASNYGYTF. The CDR3 nucleotides are TGCGCCAGCAGCCAGGAGACAGGTGCTAGTAACTATGGCTACACCTTC.

This clonotype showed up just a few times. The chain uses TRBV27 and TRBJ1-5, with D possibly being TRBD1 (5 bases). Germline CDR1 MNHEY, CDR2 SMNVEV (reference sequence). V was cut by 1 base and J by 4 bases, with 17 bases left in between. The CDR3 loop spans 17 amino acids. The CDR3 nucleotides are TGTGCCAGCAGTTTATACGCTACCCGGGACCTAAATCAGCCCCAGCATTTT. Protein sequence: CASSLYATRDLNQPQHF.

The gene calls are TRBV7-2 and TRBJ2-1; no reliable D call. The CDR3 length is 15 residues. Deletions cut 2 bases from V and 0 bases from J, with 8 bases between. The V gene's germline CDR1 is SGHTA and CDR2 FQGNSA. Here the CDR3 reads CASSLQVSSYNEQFF. DNA of the CDR3: TGTGCCAGCAGCTTACAGGTCAGCTCCTACAATGAGCAGTTCTTC.

This clonotype has more than one count but fewer than ten. The chain carries TRBV20-1 and TRBJ2-3, with 14 positions matching TRBD2. V shed 4 bases and J 5 bases; nucleotides not matched to a gene: 5. The CDR3 has 15 amino acids. CDR1 DFQATT and CDR2 SNEGSKA come from the germline V gene (reference sequence). The CDR3 DNA follows: TGCAGTGCTACAACCGGGACTAGCGGGGGAGATACGCAGTATTTT. Residues: CSATTGTSGGDTQYF.

The chain recombines TRBV5-1 with TRBJ2-5; 10 nucleotides line up with TRBD2. Germline CDR1 is SGHRS and CDR2 is YFSETQ. The CDR3 is 15 residues long. With 0 bases clipped from V and 2 bases from J, the junction kept 1 base outside the gene matches. CDR3 loop: CASSLDSGGQETQYF. CDR3 DNA: TGCGCCAGCAGCTTGGATAGCGGGGGGCAAGAGACCCAGTACTTC.